This TCR beta chain was recorded in a study of beta chain features in type 1 diabetes. Remarks on this clone: As yet, its antigen is unknown.

Study-wide points: Among all four CD4+ subsets, Type 1 diabetes patients had TCRB CDR3s that were moderately but significantly shorter. Equally in patients and controls, shorter templates might have been favored by PCR.

Germline trimming cut 6 bases from V and 5 bases from J; bases unmatched to any gene: 3. The V gene's germline CDR1 is LGHNA and CDR2 YSLEER. The CDR3 contains 13 residues. Averaging approximately 0.11 L, one heparinised blood draw came from each individual donor. The isolated RNA, all of it, was reverse transcribed, so expressed TCRB transcripts were what got sequenced. TCRdb's table, derived via immunoSEQ multiplex PCR, lists solely in-frame clones and lacks some. The repertoire includes 200,000 to 250,000 clones, about 63% of them detected once, and 0.053% sits in the top ten. Sequencing was done on a sample of naive CD4+ T cells from blood. The chain recombines TRBV4-3 with TRBJ1-5, with 8 bases aligning to TRBD1. The TCR was taken from a man aged 25-40 years in good health. CDR3 coding DNA: TGCGCCAGCAGTGCAGGGGGCGATCAGCCCCAGCATTTT. Amino acids: CASSAGGDQPQHF.